The clone carrying this T cell receptor (beta chain) was observed at least ten times. Its antigen remains unidentified. The unsorted libraries originated from 2 million PBMCs that had been stored at -80 C. The data derive from a study of neurological immune-mediated disorders. TCRdb reprocessed the 5' RACE reads via MiXCR and lists one record per CDR3 protein. Of about 95,000 distinct CDR3 sequences detected, roughly 3.5% appear once; the ten largest clones hold 6%. Regarding the study as a whole: Phylogenetically, 18 of 34 multiple sclerosis patients' repertoires fell into one related-CDR3 cluster, a possible signature.

This CDR3 has 14 residues. Germline values: CDR1 DFQATT, CDR2 SNEGSKA (reference sequence). V was trimmed by 3 bases and J by 1 base, leaving 13 bases between them. The chain uses TRBV20-1 and TRBJ2-7; D possibly corresponds to TRBD1 (6 bases). Source material: PBMCs. The receptor comes from a woman between 18 and 29 years old with multiple sclerosis. The CDR3 sequence is CSASRGTGSYEQYF. The DNA of the CDR3 is TGCAGTGCTAGCAGGGGTACAGGGTCCTACGAGCAGTACTTC.